Listed below are T cell receptor beta chains from one sample, sequenced in a study of shared clonotypes between healthy human individuals. The assay was immunoSEQ multiplex PCR, and TCRdb's table has in-frame clones only and misses some. The table records some 1 million clones, about 80% of them present only once. The sample consisted of memory CD4+ T cells sorted from blood. Receptors were obtained from a young man in good health. Both conserved end residues are part of each CDR3. The D gene is left open where the match is weak. Only some rows state a clone size, as once, few, many or a class for expanded clones.

CASSIGQMNTEAFF,TGTGCCAGCAGCATCGGACAGATGAACACTGAAGCTTTCTTT,TRBV9,TRBJ1-1,NA,NA
CASSLVSGVTEAFF,TGTGCCAGCAGCTTGGTCTCAGGCGTCACTGAAGCTTTCTTT,TRBV5-6,TRBJ1-1,few,NA
CASSLGVWNSPLHF,TGTGCCAGCAGCTTGGGGGTCTGGAATTCACCCCTCCACTTT,TRBV5-8,TRBJ1-6,NA,NA
CASSPYRDYPKEQFF,TGTGCCAGCAGCCCTTACCGGGACTACCCCAAGGAGCAGTTCTTC,TRBV28,TRBJ2-1,NA,TRBD2
CASSLEQGGTGELFF,TGTGCTAGCAGCTTAGAACAGGGAGGAACCGGGGAGCTGTTTTTT,TRBV7-7,TRBJ2-2,once,NA
CSARVLNEQYF,TGCAGTGCTAGAGTCTTGAACGAGCAGTACTTC,TRBV20-1,TRBJ2-7,few,NA
CASSLEDTVLEKLFF,TGCGCCAGCAGCTTGGAGGACACGGTTCTTGAAAAACTGTTTTTT,TRBV5-1,TRBJ1-4,NA,NA
CASSLPTSGVYNEQFF,TGTGCCAGCAGCTTGCCGACTAGCGGGGTCTACAATGAGCAGTTCTTC,TRBV5-4,TRBJ2-1,NA,TRBD2
CASRLGLIGSEAFF,TGTGCCAGCAGACTGGGACTTATTGGCTCTGAAGCTTTCTTT,TRBV27,TRBJ1-1,NA,NA
CASSPTGLSTDTQYF,TGTGCCAGCAGCCCGACAGGGCTAAGCACAGATACGCAGTATTTT,TRBV7-9,TRBJ2-3,NA,TRBD1
CATGLAGFPSYEQYF,TGTGCCACTGGGCTAGCGGGATTCCCTTCCTACGAGCAGTACTTC,TRBV19,TRBJ2-7,NA,TRBD2
CASSEPDVYEQYF,TGTGCCAGCAGTGAACCGGACGTCTACGAGCAGTACTTC,TRBV2,TRBJ2-7,NA,NA
CASSGGGRQETQYF,TGCGCCAGCAGCGGAGGGGGGAGACAAGAGACCCAGTACTTC,TRBV5-1,TRBJ2-5,NA,NA
CAIQGGFNEKLFF,TGTGCCATCCAGGGGGGATTTAATGAAAAACTGTTTTTT,TRBV10-3,TRBJ1-4,NA,TRBD1
CAWAGSSYNEQFF,TGTGCCTGGGCGGGCAGCTCCTACAATGAGCAGTTCTTC,TRBV30,TRBJ2-1,NA,NA
CASSQAYTGVNYEQYF,TGCGCCAGCAGCCAAGCCTACACAGGGGTCAACTACGAGCAGTACTTC,TRBV4-3,TRBJ2-7,NA,TRBD1
CASSRGQGTNYGYTF,TGTGCCAGCAGCCGAGGACAGGGGACTAACTATGGCTACACCTTC,TRBV6-5,TRBJ1-2,NA,TRBD1
CASSLAQGAVSYEQYF,TGCGCCAGCAGCCTAGCACAGGGGGCGGTCTCCTACGAGCAGTACTTC,TRBV5-1,TRBJ2-7,NA,TRBD1
CASGTGVSYEQYF,TGTGCCAGTGGGACAGGGGTCTCCTACGAGCAGTACTTC,TRBV6-6,TRBJ2-7,once,TRBD1
CASSPTTGKVQPQHF,TGTGCCAGCTCACCGACGACAGGGAAGGTTCAGCCCCAGCATTTT,TRBV18,TRBJ1-5,NA,TRBD1
CASSPPGATSYEQYF,TGTGCCAGCTCACCACCGGGGGCTACGAGCTACGAGCAGTACTTC,TRBV18,TRBJ2-7,few,NA
CASSEHPRTFTDTQYF,TGTGCCAGCAGTGAACACCCAAGAACATTCACAGATACGCAGTATTTT,TRBV6-1,TRBJ2-3,NA,NA
CASSIRQNEKLFF,TGTGCCAGCAGCATCAGACAGAATGAAAAACTGTTTTTT,TRBV12-1,TRBJ1-4,once,NA
CSLWGYYGYTF,TGCAGTCTCTGGGGTTACTATGGCTACACCTTC,TRBV20-1,TRBJ1-2,few,NA
CASSFTSVYEQFF,TGCGCCAGCAGCTTCACTAGCGTGTATGAGCAGTTCTTC,TRBV5-1,TRBJ2-1,few,TRBD2